Each of the 9 T cell receptor beta chains below was sequenced from the same sample in a study of tumor-infiltrating lymphocytes in primary liver carcinoma. It was from around 18-30 mg of unsorted bulk tissue that RNA and DNA were co-extracted. A constant-region primer primed TCR beta cDNA synthesis from 500 to 550 ng of total RNA. For TCR beta, libraries were produced by three nested multiplex PCR rounds using slightly modified ARM-PCR. Amplification in the first two PCR rounds was performed using TRBV1-TRBV30 forward primers and a C-beta reverse primer for 10 cycles each. Each CDR3 protein is one row after TCRdb ran MiXCR on the multiplex PCR reads. The sample holds some 190,000 distinct CDR3 sequences, around 85% seen once. Material: tumor tissue from primary liver carcinoma. The receptors were gathered from a man between 40 and 49 years old with primary liver carcinoma and hepatitis B virus infection.

The chain combines TRBV11-1 with TRBJ2-4, with D possibly TRBD2 on 5 matching bases. This CDR3 is 17 amino acids long. The germline V gene encodes CDR1 SGHAT and CDR2 FQDESV (reference sequence). V was clipped by 9 bases and J by 2 bases, with 23 bases between them. The CDR3 protein is CASSIPGISWTKNIQYF. For the CDR3, the DNA is TGTGCCAGTAGCATTCCCGGGATTAGCTGGACCAAAAACATTCAGTACTTC.

In DNA, the CDR3 is TGCAGCGTTGAGGGCGGGGCTGGCATCACAGGTAAGCAGTATTTT. It specifies CSVEGGAGITGKQYF. The chain employs TRBV29-1 and TRBJ2-3; D perhaps matches TRBD2 (6 bases). The V end was cut by 3 bases, the J end by 11 bases, with 24 bases between. The CDR3 runs 15 residues. Looked up from germline, CDR1 is SQVTM and CDR2 is ANQGSEA.

Concerning this clonotype itself: Because the CDR3's place on the DNA is in doubt, the DNA is left out and the CDR3 is given as listed by TCRdb. The chain has TRBV29-1 and TRBJ2-2; no check of the table's D call, TRBD1, against the DNA was made. The CDR3 totals 14 residues, both ends included. The germline V gene encodes CDR1 SQVTM and CDR2 ANQGSEA. The CDR3 sequence: CSVGTGSNTGELFF.

As concerns this clonotype: The junction departs from germline at one end; a sequencing error may be responsible. The chain couples TRBV11-1 to TRBJ2-4, with TRBD2 matching over 13 bases. The germline gives CDR1 SGHAT, CDR2 FQDESV (reference sequence). CDR3 size: 17 residues. CDR3 in DNA: TGTGCCAGCAACTTTCCCGGGACTAGCGGGGTCGAAAACATTCAATACTTC. Amino acids: CASNFPGTSGVENIQYF.

The V and J genes are TRBV28 and TRBJ2-5; D is undetermined. The J call may be faulty, since TRBJ2-1 better matches the DNA end. Germline V gives CDR1 MDHEN, CDR2 SYDVKM. This CDR3 spans 14 amino acids. This CDR3 reads CASSLSQEQETQFF. CDR3 nucleotide sequence: TGTGCCAGCAGTTTATCCCAGGAACAAGAGACCCAGTTCTTC.

As regards this clonotype: An end of the junction differs from the germline gene, which may be a read error. The rearrangement joins TRBV6-6 to TRBJ2-1, with 7 bases fitting TRBD2. The germline gives CDR1 MNHNY, CDR2 SVGAGI (reference sequence). The CDR3 totals 16 residues. The CDR3 coding sequence is TGTGCCAGCAGTCCGACCACAGCGGGGTGCGGCAATGAGCAGTTTTTC. Protein product: CASSPTTAGCGNEQFF.

The V and J genes are TRBV5-1 and TRBJ2-3; D is ambiguous. Germline lookup yields CDR1 SGHRS and CDR2 YFSETQ. The CDR3 runs 16 residues. V was clipped by 6 bases and J by 0 bases, with 17 bases between them. CDR3 residues: CASILNVRVSTDTQYF. The DNA of the CDR3 is TGCGCCAGCATCCTCAATGTGCGAGTTAGCACAGATACGCAGTATTTT.

This clonotype was detected once. An end of the junction does not agree with germline; a read error may underlie this. The chain has TRBV29-1 and TRBJ2-2, with 11 bases identical to TRBD2. The CDR3 totals 16 residues. Per the germline V gene, CDR1 is SQVTM and CDR2 is ANQGSEA. The CDR3 DNA reads as TGCGGCGTTGGGGGACTAGCGGCAACCAACACCGGGGAGCTGTTTTTC. Its protein product is CGVGGLAATNTGELFF.

This clonotype was counted at least ten times. The chain joins TRBV6-4 to TRBJ2-1, with 8 bases matching TRBD2. The ends lost 4 bases at V and 0 bases at J; junction bases unmatched: 2. The CDR3 is 15 amino acids. The germline gives CDR1 MRHNA, CDR2 SNTAGT. CDR3: CASSALAGSYNEQFF. CDR3 nucleotide sequence: TGTGCCAGCAGTGCGCTAGCGGGCTCCTACAATGAGCAGTTCTTC.